This TCR beta chain appears in the sequencing data of a study of immune characterization of retroperitoneal liposarcoma. TCRdb reprocessed the PCR reads via MiXCR and lists one record per CDR3 protein. The table records around 10,000 distinct CDR3 sequences, 20% to 25% of them present only once. There are 13 residues in the CDR3. Germline values: CDR1 MNHNS, CDR2 SASEGT. V was shortened by 4 bases and J by 7 bases, with 13 bases between the two germline ends. The sample was blood. The receptor was derived from a female donor with retroperitoneal liposarcoma. The chain couples TRBV6-1 to TRBJ1-1, with a weak D call TRBD1 (6 bases). The CDR3, as DNA: TGTGCCAGCAGTGGTACAGGGAGGGGTGAAGCTTTCTTT. Its protein product is CASSGTGRGEAFF.